This T cell receptor (beta chain) was observed in a study of identical twins. For this clonotype: As yet, its antigen is unknown.

The V gene end was trimmed by 5 bases and the J gene end by 9 bases; junction bases not matched to a gene: 6. The CDR3 loop spans 14 amino acids. Per the germline V gene, CDR1 is SNHLY and CDR2 is FYNNEI. Unique molecular identifiers were present on cDNA, and template switching added a universal primer site. MiXCR was run by TCRdb on the 5' RACE reads, yielding one entry per CDR3 protein. The sample records 400,000 or so distinct CDR3 sequences, roughly 9% being singletons. Study-level findings and limits: Beta clonotypes that were abundant in cord blood contained fewer insertions, a pattern absent from memory repertoires.

Sequences were obtained from naive T cells sorted from blood. The V and J genes are TRBV2 and TRBJ2-1; TRBD2 aligns across 11 bases. The clonotype comes from a woman aged 45-59 years in good health. The CDR3, as DNA: TGTGCCAGCAGTACTAGCGGGAGTCTCGGTGAGCAGTTCTTC. This encodes CASSTSGSLGEQFF.